Below, 14 T cell receptor beta chains from the same sample are listed, as sequenced in a study of cytomegalovirus exposure and HLA in healthy donors. Sequenced by immunoSEQ multiplex PCR; TCRdb stores in-frame clones only, minus some. This repertoire shows approximately 260,000 clones, around 85% found once; its top ten account for 1% to 1.5%. The specimen sequenced was PBMCs. These receptors all stem from a young woman in good health and CMV-seropositive.

This clone was seen more than once but under ten times. The rearrangement joins TRBV29-1 to TRBJ1-2, with 7 bases identical to TRBD1. Trimming cost V 6 bases and J 4 bases; bases outside gene matches: 5. CDR3 size: 12 residues. Germline V gene lookup returns CDR1 SQVTM and CDR2 ANQGSEA. The CDR3 reads CSVWGTAYGYTF. The CDR3 coding sequence is TGCAGCGTCTGGGGGACAGCCTATGGCTACACCTTC.

The chain combines TRBV7-9 with TRBJ1-1; the D gene is possibly TRBD1 (5 bases). Trimming removed 5 bases from V and 1 base from J, with 17 bases in between. This CDR3 comprises 16 residues. Germline V lookup: CDR1 SEHNR, CDR2 FQNEAQ (reference sequence). CDR3 loop: CASSITPGGENTEAFF. The DNA of the CDR3 is TGTGCCAGCAGCATTACCCCTGGGGGGGAGAACACTGAAGCTTTCTTT. Combining the CDR3 with reference TRBV7-9 and TRBJ1-1 gives the whole variable domain DTGVSQNPRHKITKRGQNVTFRCDPISEHNRLYWYRQTLGQGPEFLTYFQNEAQLEKSRLLSDRFSAERPKGSFSTLEIQRTEQGDSAMYLCASSITPGGENTEAFFGQGTRLTVV.

The CDR3 coding sequence is TGTGCCAGCAGCCCTAACCAGCGGGGATACCATGGCTACACCTTC. It is translated as CASSPNQRGYHGYTF. The gene calls are TRBV7-2 and TRBJ1-2; D is unclear. The CDR3 extends over 15 amino acids. Trimming took 5 bases from V and 6 from J, leaving 19 bases between them. Germline CDR1 reads SGHTA; CDR2 reads FQGNSA. Full variable domain (outside the CDR3, taken from reference TRBV7-2 and TRBJ1-2): GAGVSQSPSNKVTEKGKDVELRCDPISGHTALYWYRQSLGQGLEFLIYFQGNSAPDKSGLPSDRFSAERTGGSVSTLTIQRTQQEDSAVYLCASSPNQRGYHGYTFGSGTRLTVV.

The chain carries TRBV18 and TRBJ2-1; 14 bases align to TRBD2. Germline V gene lookup returns CDR1 KGHSH and CDR2 LQKENI. With 2 bases clipped from V and 3 bases from J, the junction kept 0 bases outside the gene matches. The CDR3 is made up of 16 amino acids. Here the CDR3 reads CASSPGLAGGYNEQFF. The CDR3 DNA follows: TGTGCCAGCTCACCAGGACTAGCGGGAGGCTACAATGAGCAGTTCTTC.

The chain couples TRBV11-2 to TRBJ2-3, with 11 nucleotides matching TRBD2. This CDR3 region has 17 residues. CDR1 is SGHAT and CDR2 is FQNNGV in the germline V gene. Trimming cost V 5 bases and J 2 bases; bases outside gene matches: 9. CDR3 nucleotide sequence: TGTGCCAGCAGCCATGAGACTAGCGGGGATATCACAGATACGCAGTATTTT. It translates to CASSHETSGDITDTQYF. The whole variable domain, filled in from reference TRBV11-2 and TRBJ2-3, reads EAGVAQSPRYKIIEKRQSVAFWCNPISGHATLYWYQQILGQGPKLLIQFQNNGVVDDSQLPKDRFSAERLKGVDSTLKIQPAKLEDSAVYLCASSHETSGDITDTQYFGPGTRLTVL.

This chain connects TRBV2 to TRBJ1-5; 11 bases agree with TRBD1. The CDR3 consists of 16 residues. V shed 6 bases, J shed 3 bases, and the junction held 7 bases outside the gene matches. Germline CDR1 is SNHLY and CDR2 is FYNNEI. This CDR3 reads CASRARTGGHNQPQHF. In DNA, the CDR3 is TGTGCCAGCAGGGCCCGGACAGGGGGCCACAATCAGCCCCAGCATTTT.

The chain employs TRBV10-3 and TRBJ2-1, with TRBD2 identical over 12 bases. Trimming at V came to 8 bases and at J to 8 bases, leaving 7 bases not matched to a gene. The CDR3 runs to 14 residues. Germline V gives CDR1 ENHRY, CDR2 SYGVKD. This CDR3 is CAIGLAGGDDEQFF. The CDR3 DNA reads TGTGCCATCGGGCTAGCGGGAGGGGACGATGAGCAGTTCTTC.

V is TRBV28 and J is TRBJ1-5; 8 bases line up with TRBD1. In germline, CDR1 is MDHEN, CDR2 SYDVKM. V lost 6 bases and J lost 5; bases outside the gene matches: 9. This CDR3 spans 15 amino acids. The CDR3 DNA follows: TGTGCCAGCAGGCCACCCGGGACAGGATATCAGCCCCAGCATTTT. It specifies CASRPPGTGYQPQHF.

This clone was detected only a few times. This chain uses TRBV30 with TRBJ1-5; D uncertain. Per the germline V gene, CDR1 is GTSNPN and CDR2 is SVGIG (reference sequence). The germline V and J ends were trimmed by 5 bases and 0 bases, with 8 bases remaining between them. The CDR3 has 13 amino acids. The CDR3 region is CAWERDSNQPQHF. The CDR3 DNA sequence: TGTGCCTGGGAGAGAGATAGCAATCAGCCCCAGCATTTT. Variable domain in full (rest from reference TRBV30 and TRBJ1-5): SQTIHQWPATLVQPVGSPLSLECTVEGTSNPNLYWYRQAAGRGLQLLFYSVGIGQISSEVPQNLSASRPQDRQFILSSKKLLLSDSGFYLCAWERDSNQPQHFGDGTRLSIL.

V gene TRBV27 combines with J gene TRBJ2-7, with 8 bases aligning to TRBD2. The V segment lost 5 bases and the J segment 4 bases; nucleotides outside the gene matches: 10. The CDR3 runs to 15 residues. The germline V gene has CDR1 MNHEY and CDR2 SMNVEV (reference sequence). The CDR3 DNA sequence: TGTGCCAGCAGTACAACCTCGGGGGGGCATTACGAGCAGTACTTC. Residues: CASSTTSGGHYEQYF.

V usage is TRBV7-8 and J usage is TRBJ2-7; 9 nucleotides match TRBD2. This CDR3 is built from 16 residues. Germline V CDR1 and CDR2: SGHVS, FQNEAQ. After removal of 5 bases from V and 0 bases from J, the junction contained 8 bases not matched to a gene. CDR3 residues: CASSAQRLAASYEQYF. CDR3 nucleotides: TGTGCCAGCAGCGCCCAACGACTAGCGGCCTCCTACGAGCAGTACTTC.

This clone has a single count. J is TRBJ2-1 and V is TRBV6-5; weak D call: TRBD2 (5 bases). CDR1 and CDR2 (germline): MNHEY, SVGAGI. The CDR3 spans 11 residues. V lost 7 bases and J 8 bases, leaving 9 bases between the germline ends. DNA of the CDR3: TGTGCCAGCACGAGGGCCCATGAGCAGTTCTTC. Translated, it gives CASTRAHEQFF.

V gene TRBV10-3 combines with J gene TRBJ1-4, with D tentatively TRBD1 (5 bases). CDR3 length: 14 amino acids. Deletions cut 4 bases from V and 5 bases from J, with 11 bases between. The germline CDR1 and CDR2 sequences are ENHRY and SYGVKD. DNA of the CDR3: TGTGCCATCAGTGGGGGCTTATCAAATGAAAAACTGTTTTTT. Its translation is CAISGGLSNEKLFF.

This sequence joins TRBV4-2 and TRBJ2-1, with 8 positions matching TRBD2. Trimming took 0 bases from V and 6 from J; bases not matched to a gene: 7. CDR1 LGHNA and CDR2 YNFKEQ come from the germline V gene. CDR3 length equals 16 residues. The CDR3 region is CASSQDGLAGFNEQFF. The CDR3 bases are TGTGCCAGCAGCCAAGATGGGCTAGCGGGTTTCAATGAGCAGTTCTTC.